What follows describes a single TCR beta chain. Antigen: not known. These data come from a study of memory CD4+ T cells and cytomegalovirus serostatus. The overall study: This sample comes from healthy Belgian adults, eight or nine CMV seropositive, approximately 25 seronegative.

Generated by immunoSEQ multiplex PCR, the TCRdb table keeps only in-frame clones and is missing some. This table has 28,000 or so clones, about 80% appearing once. The sort gate was single viable CD3+CD4+CD8-CD45RO+ cells for memory CD4+ T cells. Serostatus was set by detecting CMV pp150, pp28, p38, p52 IgG. Trimming pared 1 base from V and 3 bases from J, leaving 14 bases between. There are 16 residues in the CDR3. CDR1 is SGHVS, CDR2 FNYEAQ, per germline. Findings of the study overall: About two fifths of the roughly 160 known CMV-associated TCRbeta sequences appeared in CD4+ memory. Repertoires predicted CMV serostatus with median bootstrapped AUC of approximately 0.95.

The chain carries TRBV7-6 and TRBJ2-3; weak D call: TRBD2 (6 bases). What was sequenced was memory CD4+ T cells from blood. The receptor was isolated from an adult in good health and CMV-seronegative. CDR3 residues: CASSLGYGTVTDTQYF. In DNA form, the CDR3 reads TGTGCCAGCAGCTTAGGGTATGGGACTGTAACAGATACGCAGTATTTT. The whole variable domain, filled in from reference TRBV7-6 and TRBJ2-3, reads GAGVSQSPRYKVTKRGQDVALRCDPISGHVSLYWYRQALGQGPEFLTYFNYEAQQDKSGLPNDRFSAERPEGSISTLTIQRTEQRDSAMYRCASSLGYGTVTDTQYFGPGTRLTVL.